Presented here are 26 T cell receptor beta chains from one specimen sequenced in a study of cytomegalovirus exposure and HLA in healthy donors. TCRdb's table, derived via immunoSEQ multiplex PCR, lists solely in-frame clones and lacks some. Seen here are roughly 120,000 clones, around 94% observed once, and the top ten hold roughly 1.2%. Sequencing was performed on PBMCs. Every receptor here comes from a woman under 30 in good health and CMV-seronegative.

The chain couples TRBV5-1 to TRBJ2-7; TRBD2 matches 8 bases. This CDR3 is built from 14 residues. Per germline, CDR1 SGHRS and CDR2 YFSETQ. The junction had 4 bases not matched to a gene; V was cut back by 4 bases and J by 1 base. The CDR3 is CASSETGGSYEQYF. DNA for the CDR3: TGCGCCAGCAGCGAAACGGGGGGGTCCTACGAGCAGTACTTC.

V gene TRBV29-1 combines with J gene TRBJ2-1; a weak D match, TRBD1 (6 bases). Looked up from germline, CDR1 is SQVTM and CDR2 is ANQGSEA. V was shortened by 8 bases and J by 4 bases, with 15 bases between the two germline ends. The CDR3 is 13 amino acids. The CDR3 loop is CSPTRGGYNEQFF. The CDR3 nucleotides read TGCAGCCCAACCAGGGGCGGTTACAATGAGCAGTTCTTC.

The chain employs TRBV5-6 and TRBJ1-1; perhaps TRBD1 as D (5 bases). CDR1 SGHDT and CDR2 YYEEEE come from the germline V gene. This CDR3 is 13 amino acids long. With 4 bases removed from V and 12 bases from J, the gap between germline ends came to 19 bases. CDR3 amino acids: CASSPWVPTETFF. The CDR3 DNA follows: TGTGCCAGCAGCCCCTGGGTTCCGACAGAAACTTTCTTT.

The chain couples TRBV27 to TRBJ1-1, with unresolved D. Germline V lookup: CDR1 MNHEY, CDR2 SMNVEV (reference sequence). Between the trimmed V and J ends, which lost 6 bases and 2 bases, there was a span of 13 bases. CDR3 length: 14 amino acids. CDR3 residues: CASSFVGKNTEAFF. CDR3 coding DNA: TGTGCCAGCAGCTTCGTCGGTAAAAACACTGAAGCTTTCTTT.

The chain links TRBV6-5 to TRBJ1-2; 7 bases map to TRBD1. V gave up 5 bases and J gave up 14 bases; unmatched junction bases: 11. Per germline, CDR1 MNHEY and CDR2 SVGAGI. The CDR3 consists of 12 residues. The CDR3 sequence is CASSQGQLLYTF. The CDR3, as DNA: TGTGCCAGCAGTCAGGGACAGCTTCTGTATACCTTC.

The chain is built from TRBV7-3 and TRBJ2-5, with no clear D. V dropped 5 bases and J dropped 5 bases, with 12 bases sitting between them. This CDR3 comprises 13 residues. CDR1 is SGHTA and CDR2 is FQGTGA in the germline V gene. DNA for the CDR3: TGTGCCAGCAGCCCTTCGTACGGGGAGACCCAGTACTTC. It codes for CASSPSYGETQYF.

The V call is TRBV13, the J call TRBJ2-5; TRBD1 agrees at 8 bases. V dropped 7 bases and J dropped 4; count of bases not matched to a gene: 8. Germline assignment: CDR1 PRHDT and CDR2 FYEKMQ (reference sequence). The CDR3 is made up of 14 amino acids. CDR3 in amino acids: CASNDRGELETQYF. Written as DNA, the CDR3 is TGTGCCAGCAACGACAGGGGCGAGCTAGAGACCCAGTACTTC.

J is TRBJ2-5 and V is TRBV6-5; D is possibly TRBD1 (7 bases). With the DNA end fitting TRBJ2-7 better, the J assignment may be wrong. The germline gives CDR1 MNHEY, CDR2 SVGAGI. The length of the CDR3 is 15 residues. DNA for the CDR3: TGTGCCAGCAGGTACCTCCAGGGGGGAGTTTACGAGCAGTACTTC. It specifies CASRYLQGGVYEQYF.

The rearrangement uses TRBV4-1 and TRBJ2-2, with 14 positions matching TRBD2. The CDR3 length is 16 residues. CDR1 MGHRA and CDR2 YSYEKL come from the germline V gene. Trimming took 5 bases from V and 7 from J; bases not matched to a gene: 6. The CDR3 sequence: CASSETSGRAGGELFF. In nucleotides, the CDR3 is TGCGCCAGCAGCGAGACTAGCGGGAGGGCCGGCGGGGAGCTGTTTTTT.

The table lists this clone with a count of one. This rearrangement joins TRBV4-1 to TRBJ2-2, with 8 bases matching TRBD1. The CDR3 runs 18 residues. Germline V gene lookup returns CDR1 MGHRA and CDR2 YSYEKL. V dropped 2 bases and J dropped 3; count of bases not matched to a gene: 11. The CDR3 spells CASSQTGQARGYTGELFF. In nucleotides, the CDR3 is TGCGCCAGCAGCCAAACGGGACAGGCCAGGGGGTACACCGGGGAGCTGTTTTTT.

This chain joins TRBV5-1 and TRBJ2-1; TRBD2 matches at 7 bases. Unmatched junction bases numbered 6, after V lost 5 bases and J lost 4 bases. This CDR3 has 14 amino acids. The V gene's germline CDR1 is SGHRS and CDR2 YFSETQ. CDR3 protein: CASRSTGGYNEQFF. Here the CDR3 DNA reads TGCGCCAGCAGATCAACGGGGGGTTACAATGAGCAGTTCTTC.

For the CDR3, the DNA is TGTGCCAGCAGTCCCACTACGGGTAACACTGAAGCTTTCTTT. It yields the protein CASSPTTGNTEAFF. The chain is built from TRBV28 and TRBJ1-1; D is unresolved. The CDR3 is made up of 14 amino acids. Trimming cost V 5 bases and J 2 bases, with 12 bases left between them. Germline CDR1 is MDHEN and CDR2 is SYDVKM.

The J gene is TRBJ2-1, the V gene TRBV15; tentative D call: TRBD1 (6 bases). CDR1 and CDR2 (germline): LNHNV, YYDKDF (reference sequence). The CDR3 has 15 amino acids. The V end was cut by 0 bases, the J end by 7 bases, with 13 bases between. DNA for the CDR3: TGTGCCACCAGCAGAGAACAGGGAAGGGCTAATGAGCAGTTCTTC. It yields the protein CATSREQGRANEQFF.

The chain couples TRBV29-1 to TRBJ2-4, with D maybe TRBD2 (5 bases). Germline V gives CDR1 SQVTM, CDR2 ANQGSEA. CDR3 length: 14 amino acids. The germline V and J ends were trimmed by 6 bases and 0 bases, with 12 bases remaining between them. The CDR3: CSVGRRLAKNIQYF. The CDR3 DNA is TGCAGCGTCGGCCGGAGGTTAGCCAAAAACATTCAGTACTTC.

This clone has at least ten counts. The chain joins TRBV10-3 to TRBJ1-5; 8 bases agree with TRBD1. Germline loops: CDR1 ENHRY, CDR2 SYGVKD. This CDR3 has 13 residues. Unmatched junction bases numbered 5, after V lost 8 bases and J lost 5 bases. CDR3 sequence: CAIGQGDYQPQHF. The CDR3 DNA reads TGTGCCATCGGACAGGGTGATTATCAGCCCCAGCATTTT.

The J gene is TRBJ2-1, the V gene TRBV9; 9 bases align to TRBD1. V was pared by 3 bases and J by 7 bases, with 8 bases of the junction left unmatched. The length of the CDR3 is 15 residues. Germline V gene sequence: CDR1 SGDLS, CDR2 YYNGEE. The CDR3 DNA reads TGTGCCAGCAGCGATTGGGACAGGGATAGGAATGAGCAGTTCTTC. It is translated as CASSDWDRDRNEQFF.

This chain connects TRBV4-1 to TRBJ1-4; 7 bases match TRBD1. Germline CDR1 is MGHRA and CDR2 is YSYEKL. This CDR3 contains 14 residues. V lost 1 base, J lost 5 bases, and 1 base stayed unmatched. Here the CDR3 DNA reads TGCGCCAGCAGCCAAGGACAGGGAAATGAAAAACTGTTTTTT. Its protein is CASSQGQGNEKLFF.

V gene TRBV12-1 combines with J gene TRBJ1-2. TRBV12-1 represents a pseudogene. The CDR3 extends over 13 amino acids. The CDR3 reads CASTLWDSYGYTF. CDR3 sequence (DNA): TGTGCCAGCACTTTATGGGACTCCTATGGCTACACCTTC.

This chain uses TRBV7-3 with TRBJ1-5, with TRBD1 matching over 7 bases. CDR3 length equals 14 residues. The V and J ends lost 5 bases and 4 bases, in that order; junction bases with no gene match: 5. CDR1 is SGHTA, CDR2 FQGTGA, per germline. Here the CDR3 DNA reads TGTGCCAGCAGCCCCGGGACAGTTAATCAGCCCCAGCATTTT. Translation: CASSPGTVNQPQHF.

This clone was observed a handful of times. The chain employs TRBV2 and TRBJ1-2; 8 nucleotides agree with TRBD1. The CDR3 spans 13 residues. The trim removed 7 bases at V and 2 bases at J, leaving 3 bases unmatched. Germline loops: CDR1 SNHLY, CDR2 FYNNEI. CDR3 in amino acids: CASNQGANYGYTF. CDR3 sequence (DNA): TGTGCCAGCAATCAGGGGGCGAACTATGGCTACACCTTC.

CDR3 bases: TGCGCCAGCAGCTTGGGCGTGATTCAGTACTTC. As protein: CASSLGVIQYF. This chain uses TRBV5-1 with TRBJ2-4; D remains ambiguous. CDR3 size: 11 residues. V lost 0 bases and J 10 bases, leaving 5 bases between the germline ends. The germline gives CDR1 SGHRS, CDR2 YFSETQ.

Only one count was recorded for this clone. The rearrangement uses TRBV7-2 and TRBJ2-6, with D tentatively TRBD2 (5 bases). CDR1 and CDR2 from the germline V gene are SGHTA and FQGNSA. The CDR3 is 19 residues long. With 2 bases removed from V and 2 bases from J, the gap between germline ends came to 19 bases. This CDR3 reads CASSLSPLEGRAGANVLTF. The CDR3 bases are TGTGCCAGCAGCTTATCGCCTCTTGAAGGGCGGGCTGGGGCCAACGTCCTGACTTTC.

The chain is built from TRBV7-9 and TRBJ1-4, with a weak D call TRBD1 (6 bases). V gave up 2 bases and J gave up 7 bases, with 17 bases separating them. The CDR3 has 16 amino acids. The germline CDR1 and CDR2 sequences are SEHNR and FQNEAQ (reference sequence). CDR3 in DNA: TGTGCCAGCAGCTTACCATCCGGGACCAGGGGTGAAAAACTGTTTTTT. This translates into CASSLPSGTRGEKLFF.

This clone was observed once. The chain carries TRBV5-1 and TRBJ2-5; no reliable D call. This CDR3 is built from 14 residues. Trimming removed 0 bases from V and 12 bases from J, with 18 bases in between. In germline, CDR1 is SGHRS, CDR2 YFSETQ. CDR3 DNA: TGCGCCAGCAGCTTGGGATCCGAGCCCCGAGTGGAGTACTTC. Its translation is CASSLGSEPRVEYF.

The chain links TRBV7-9 to TRBJ2-3; 8 positions match TRBD2. V lost 5 bases, J lost 0 bases, and 10 bases stayed unmatched. From germline, CDR1 is SEHNR and CDR2 FQNEAQ (reference sequence). CDR3 size: 17 residues. The CDR3 coding sequence is TGTGCCAGCAGCGCGTACAGACGGGAGGGGAGCACAGATACGCAGTATTTT. Amino acid sequence: CASSAYRREGSTDTQYF.

The V and J genes are TRBV28 and TRBJ2-1, with 13 nucleotides matching TRBD2. Germline CDR1 reads MDHEN; CDR2 reads SYDVKM. The CDR3 extends over 16 amino acids. The V gene end was trimmed by 4 bases and the J gene end by 7 bases; junction bases not matched to a gene: 7. CDR3 protein: CASSSWTSGSRNEQFF. The CDR3 bases are TGTGCCAGCAGTTCCTGGACTAGCGGGAGTAGGAATGAGCAGTTCTTC.